This TCR beta chain was found in a study of CD8 T cells in Susac syndrome. The authors reverse transcribed roughly 0.5 to 1 ug RNA with random hexamers. Amplification of TCR beta CDR3 across 54 Vbeta and 13 Jbeta was performed with immunoSEQ multiplex PCR. TCRdb ran MiXCR on the immunoSEQ multiplex PCR reads and lists one entry per CDR3 protein. The data show a few hundred thousand distinct CDR3 sequences, about 96% seen once. V was pared by 4 bases and J by 4 bases, with 9 bases of the junction left unmatched. The V gene's germline CDR1 is MGHDK and CDR2 SYGVNS. The CDR3 spans 15 residues. This sequence originates from a human donor with multiple sclerosis. This chain connects TRBV25-1 to TRBJ2-5, with 7 bases that match TRBD1. The sequencing input was CD4+ T cells from PBMCs. CDR3 residues: CASSAVTGRTETQYF. Here the CDR3 DNA reads TGTGCCAGCAGTGCGGTGACAGGGCGGACAGAGACCCAGTACTTC.